The 9 T cell receptor beta chains presented below share a single source sample, sequenced in a study of shared clonotypes between healthy human individuals. Sequencing used immunoSEQ multiplex PCR; TCRdb keeps in-frame clones, though not all of them. The sample includes roughly 640,000 clones, less than 98% of them seen just once. The material sequenced was naive CD4+ T cells sorted from blood. This sample's subset: CD45RA+ positively selected. These receptors were taken from a woman in her twenties or thirties in good health.

The chain couples TRBV11-3 to TRBJ2-1, with D maybe TRBD2 (7 bases). Germline V gene sequence: CDR1 SGHNT, CDR2 YENEEA. Trimming cost V 4 bases and J 7 bases, with 14 bases left between them. The CDR3 has 14 residues. CDR3 bases: TGTGCCAGCAGCTACGAGGGGGGGCTGAATGAGCAGTTCTTC. This codes for CASSYEGGLNEQFF.

The chain combines TRBV6-1 with TRBJ2-7, with 12 positions matching TRBD2. This CDR3 region has 14 residues. CDR1 is MNHNS and CDR2 is SASEGT in the germline V gene. The junction had 3 bases not matched to a gene; V was cut back by 6 bases and J by 3 bases. In DNA form, the CDR3 reads TGTGCCAGCAGGATGACTAGCGGGAGCTACGAGCAGTACTTC. This translates into CASRMTSGSYEQYF.

V is TRBV28 and J is TRBJ2-1; a weak D match, TRBD1 (5 bases). Per the germline V gene, CDR1 is MDHEN and CDR2 is SYDVKM. V lost 6 bases and J lost 5, with 20 bases in between. The CDR3 is 16 amino acids. The CDR3 DNA follows: TGTGCCAGCAGAGCCAAGGCAGGGCATAACCACAATGAGCAGTTCTTC. Amino acid sequence: CASRAKAGHNHNEQFF.

V usage is TRBV27 and J usage is TRBJ1-1; D might be TRBD1 (6 bases). Germline assignment: CDR1 MNHEY and CDR2 SMNVEV (reference sequence). Trimming shortened V by 6 bases and J by 3 bases, and 14 bases separated the two germline ends. The CDR3 loop spans 14 amino acids. CDR3 amino acids: CASSRGGTDTEAFF. The CDR3 DNA is TGTGCCAGCAGCAGAGGGGGGACCGACACTGAAGCTTTCTTT.

This chain connects TRBV6-6 to TRBJ2-1, with D hard to call. In germline, CDR1 is MNHNY, CDR2 SVGAGI (reference sequence). Between the trimmed V and J ends, which lost 6 bases and 0 bases, there was a span of 12 bases. CDR3 size: 15 residues. The CDR3, as DNA: TGTGCCAGCAGCGTTTCTTCCAACTCCTACAATGAGCAGTTCTTC. It is translated as CASSVSSNSYNEQFF.

The rearrangement links TRBV6-5 to TRBJ1-2; tentative D call: TRBD1 (5 bases). V was clipped by 4 bases and J by 8 bases, with 14 bases between them. Germline CDR1 is MNHEY and CDR2 is SVGAGI. The length of the CDR3 is 13 residues. The DNA for the CDR3 is TGTGCCAGCAGTTTAGAGGGGTTCGGGGGCTACACCTTC. Translation gives CASSLEGFGGYTF.

V is TRBV4-1 and J is TRBJ1-1; no clear D gene. Trimming stripped 1 base from V and 0 bases from J, with 9 bases between. The CDR3 covers 15 residues. CDR1 is MGHRA, CDR2 YSYEKL, per germline. As DNA, the CDR3 is TGCGCCAGCAGCCAAGCGTGGACGTTGAACACTGAAGCTTTCTTT. Amino acids: CASSQAWTLNTEAFF.

J is TRBJ2-7 and V is TRBV6-5; 10 bases align to TRBD1. This CDR3 region has 15 residues. V gave up 10 bases and J gave up 0 bases; unmatched junction bases: 9. Per the germline V gene, CDR1 is MNHEY and CDR2 is SVGAGI. In DNA form, the CDR3 reads TGTGCCACTGGGGACAGGGGAGCATACTCCTACGAGCAGTACTTC. This gives the protein CATGDRGAYSYEQYF.

The CDR3 spells CASSSSTRSGANVLTF. DNA of the CDR3: TGTGCCAGCAGCTCAAGCACCCGCTCTGGGGCCAACGTCCTGACTTTC. The rearrangement uses TRBV5-8 and TRBJ2-6; D uncertain. Trimming stripped 3 bases from V and 0 bases from J, with 10 bases between. The CDR3 length is 16 residues. Germline assignment: CDR1 SGHTS and CDR2 YDEGEE.